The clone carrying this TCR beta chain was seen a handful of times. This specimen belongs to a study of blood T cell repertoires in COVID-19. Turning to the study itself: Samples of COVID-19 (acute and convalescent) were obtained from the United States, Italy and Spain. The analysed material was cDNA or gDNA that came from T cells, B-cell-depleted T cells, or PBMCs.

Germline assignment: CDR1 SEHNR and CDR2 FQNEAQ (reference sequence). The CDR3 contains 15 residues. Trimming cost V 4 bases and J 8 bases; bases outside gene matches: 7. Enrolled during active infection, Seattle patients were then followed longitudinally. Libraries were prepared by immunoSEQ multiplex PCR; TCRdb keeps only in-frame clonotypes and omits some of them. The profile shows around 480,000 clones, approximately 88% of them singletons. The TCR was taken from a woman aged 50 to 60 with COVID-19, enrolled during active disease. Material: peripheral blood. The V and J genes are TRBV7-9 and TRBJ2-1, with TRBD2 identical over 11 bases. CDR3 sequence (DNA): TGTGCCAGCAGCTACTCTAGCGGGGGGTACGATGAGCAGTTCTTC. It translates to CASSYSSGGYDEQFF.